Presented here are 22 T cell receptor beta chains from one specimen sequenced in a study of regulatory T cells in long-lasting Graves disease. In building TCR beta libraries, iRepertoire HTBI primers were used together with Arm-PCR of CDR3 regions. MiXCR, applied by TCRdb to the multiplex PCR reads, yields one record per CDR3 protein. The sample includes fewer than 400,000 distinct CDR3 sequences, over 15% of them seen just once. Described time point: newly diagnosed GD, antithyroid drugs for less than 3 months. From RNA extracted from PBMCs, the TCR library was made. Material: peripheral blood mononuclear cells (PBMCs), obtained at new diagnosis, from a patient treated with antithyroid drugs. These receptor sequences come from a female donor with Graves disease.

This clonotype came up many times. This chain joins TRBV29-1 and TRBJ2-3, with D maybe TRBD2 (5 bases). Trimming cost V 7 bases and J 5 bases, with 16 bases left between them. Germline assignment: CDR1 SQVTM and CDR2 ANQGSEA. This CDR3 is 13 amino acids long. CDR3 loop: CSADLAREDTQYF. CDR3 bases: TGCAGCGCAGACTTAGCCCGGGAAGATACGCAGTATTTT.

This clonotype was seen ten or more times. The rearrangement joins TRBV5-5 to TRBJ1-5; 12 bases match TRBD1. Trimming removed 3 bases from V and 6 bases from J; junction bases left unmatched: 7. The CDR3 totals 16 residues. CDR1 SGHKS and CDR2 YYEKEE come from the germline V gene (reference sequence). CDR3 in amino acids: CASSWTGTGGGQPQHF. CDR3 coding DNA: TGTGCCAGCAGCTGGACCGGGACAGGGGGCGGTCAGCCCCAGCATTTT.

There are a few counts of this clonotype. The chain couples TRBV30 to TRBJ1-3; D call uncertain. This CDR3 has 15 residues. V was cut by 0 bases and J by 8 bases, with 17 bases left in between. CDR1 is GTSNPN and CDR2 is SVGIG in the germline V gene (reference sequence). The CDR3 here is CAWSVGFGSGDTIYF. Here the CDR3 DNA reads TGTGCCTGGAGTGTAGGTTTTGGGAGCGGAGACACCATATATTTT.

This clonotype was counted at least ten times. The J gene is TRBJ1-4, the V gene TRBV11-3; D gene uncertain. Germline V gives CDR1 SGHNT, CDR2 YENEEA. This CDR3 contains 13 residues. Trimming removed 6 bases at V and 5 bases at J, with 10 bases between. As DNA, the CDR3 is TGTGCCAGCAGTTCGGTTGCAAATGAAAAACTGTTTTTT. It yields the protein CASSSVANEKLFF.

This clonotype was counted at least ten times. V is TRBV28 and J is TRBJ2-7; 8 bases agree with TRBD2. Germline loops: CDR1 MDHEN, CDR2 SYDVKM. The junction had 14 bases not matched to a gene; V was cut back by 6 bases and J by 7 bases. The CDR3 is made up of 15 amino acids. In DNA, the CDR3 is TGTGCCAGCAGCAGAGCGGGAGCCCTACTTAGGGAGCAGTACTTC. Translation: CASSRAGALLREQYF.

On this clonotype: Being one base from a much bigger clone, this may be a read error. The V gene is TRBV28, the J gene TRBJ2-1; TRBD2 agrees at 13 bases. CDR1 is MDHEN and CDR2 is SYDVKM in the germline V gene. CDR3 length equals 22 residues. CDR3 sequence reads: CASSWDLRELAGGPSSYNEQSF. CDR3 sequence (DNA): TGTGCCAGCAGTTGGGACCTGAGGGAACTAGCGGGAGGGCCTAGCTCCTACAATGAGCAGTCCTTC.

In this sample, this clonotype turned up many times. V is TRBV19 and J is TRBJ2-3; D tentatively fits TRBD1 or TRBD2 (5 bases each). The CDR3 consists of 14 residues. Between the trimmed V and J ends, which lost 3 bases and 5 bases, there was a span of 12 bases. CDR1 is LNHDA and CDR2 is SQIVND in the germline V gene (reference sequence). In nucleotides, the CDR3 is TGTGCCAGTAGTATGGGCAGGGAGCGAGATACGCAGTATTTT. Translation gives CASSMGRERDTQYF.

This clonotype was recorded at least ten times. The J gene is TRBJ1-1, the V gene TRBV11-3, with 10 bases aligning to TRBD1. The CDR3 has 17 residues. CDR1 and CDR2 (germline): SGHNT, YENEEA. Trimming cost V 5 bases and J 2 bases; bases outside gene matches: 11. CDR3 in amino acids: CASSQRGDRGLNTEAFF. The CDR3 nucleotides read TGTGCCAGCAGCCAAAGGGGGGACAGGGGTTTAAACACTGAAGCTTTCTTT.

This clonotype has at least ten counts. The CDR3 DNA sequence: TGTGCCAGTCGCGAAACCTTGAACACTGAAGCTTTCTTT. It codes for CASRETLNTEAFF. The chain links TRBV6-1 to TRBJ1-1; D is uncertain. Germline lookup yields CDR1 MNHNS and CDR2 SASEGT. V was cut by 9 bases and J by 0 bases, with 11 bases left in between. The length of the CDR3 is 13 residues.

This clonotype was recorded a few times. This chain links TRBV19 with TRBJ2-5, with 8 bases fitting TRBD2. J gave up 4 bases and V 3 bases, and 7 bases lay outside the gene matches. This CDR3 region has 15 residues. Germline V gives CDR1 LNHDA, CDR2 SQIVND (reference sequence). The CDR3 DNA reads as TGTGCCAGTAGTATCCAGCGGGGGACGGGAGAGACCCAGTACTTC. It encodes CASSIQRGTGETQYF. The full variable domain, with the rest looked up from reference TRBV19 and TRBJ2-5, is DGGITQSPKYLFRKEGQNVTLSCEQNLNHDAMYWYRQDPGQGLRLIYYSQIVNDFQKGDIAEGYSVSREKKESFPLTVTSAQKNPTAFYLCASSIQRGTGETQYFGPGTRLLVL.

In its sample, this clonotype was seen many times. The chain is built from TRBV7-3 and TRBJ2-1, with unresolved D. Germline CDR1 and CDR2: SGHTA and FQGTGA. The CDR3 length is 12 residues. The V gene lost 8 bases and the J gene lost 4 bases, with 9 bases spanning the gap. CDR3 coding DNA: TGTGCCAGCGGTATACATTACAATGAGCAGTTCTTC. Translating it yields CASGIHYNEQFF.

The rearrangement uses TRBV6-5 and TRBJ2-3, with TRBD2 matching 11 bases. The junction had 6 bases not matched to a gene; V was cut back by 4 bases and J by 3 bases. From germline, CDR1 is MNHEY and CDR2 SVGAGI. The CDR3 contains 16 residues. CDR3 loop: CASSSPGLAATDTQYF. Written as DNA, the CDR3 is TGTGCCAGCAGTTCCCCGGGACTAGCGGCGACAGATACGCAGTATTTT.

The table lists this clonotype with many counts. The rearrangement joins TRBV7-3 to TRBJ2-1, with TRBD2 identical over 12 bases. V trimming: 1 base; J trimming: 5 bases; junction bases outside the gene matches: 3. This CDR3 is 16 amino acids long. CDR1 and CDR2 (germline): SGHTA, FQGTGA. This CDR3 reads CASSLKTSGSHNEQFF. The CDR3 nucleotides are TGTGCCAGCAGCTTAAAGACTAGCGGGAGCCACAATGAGCAGTTCTTC.

A word on this clonotype: A far larger clone is just one base off, so this is likely a read error. V usage is TRBV24-1 and J usage is TRBJ2-7, with D tentatively TRBD2 (5 bases). Germline CDR1 is KGHDR and CDR2 is SFDVKD. The CDR3 spans 16 residues. The V end lost 4 bases, the J end lost 7 bases, and 22 bases lay between the germline ends. The CDR3, as DNA: TGTGCCACCAGTGACTTGAGCGGAGTGAGGCCCAATGAGCAGTACTTC. The encoded protein is CATSDLSGVRPNEQYF.

Many counts were recorded for this clonotype. This chain connects TRBV12-3 or TRBV12-4 to TRBJ2-5; D may be TRBD2 (5 bases). Between the trimmed V and J ends, which lost 1 base and 5 bases, there was a span of 11 bases. The CDR3 has 14 amino acids. In DNA form, the CDR3 reads TGTGCCAGCAGTTTAGAGTCGACGGGGGAGACCCAGTACTTC. Translating it yields CASSLESTGETQYF.

This clonotype was counted many times. The rearrangement joins TRBV7-2 to TRBJ2-3, with D unclear. V lost 3 bases and J lost 5, with 6 bases in between. Germline CDR1 SGHTA, CDR2 FQGNSA. The CDR3 runs 12 residues. As DNA, the CDR3 is TGTGCCAGCAGCTTTAGGGAAGATACGCAGTATTTT. It encodes CASSFREDTQYF.

This clonotype was seen repeatedly, ten times or more. The V gene is TRBV12-3 or TRBV12-4, the J gene TRBJ1-3; 7 positions match TRBD1. The V gene end was trimmed by 6 bases and the J gene end by 4 bases; junction bases not matched to a gene: 9. The CDR3 runs 15 residues. For the CDR3, the DNA is TGTGCCAGCAGCCGGATGACAGGGCCCGGAAACACCATATATTTT. Residues: CASSRMTGPGNTIYF.

This clonotype showed up many times. The junction shows a germline mismatch at one end, possibly a read error. The chain joins TRBV5-1 to TRBJ2-2; no clear D. The germline CDR1 and CDR2 sequences are SGHRS and YFSETQ. CDR3 length equals 11 residues. CDR3: CASSSTGELFF. In DNA, the CDR3 is TGTGCCAGCAGCTCGACCGGGGAGCTGTTTTTT.

This chain links TRBV29-1 with TRBJ2-4, with 11 bases that match TRBD2. V lost 3 bases, J lost 4 bases, and 14 bases stayed unmatched. Germline V gene sequence: CDR1 SQVTM, CDR2 ANQGSEA. The CDR3 is made up of 18 amino acids. CDR3 nucleotides: TGCAGCGTTGATTTGGCCTGGTTAGCTAGCGGGGGGAAAAACATTCAGTACTTC. The encoded protein is CSVDLAWLASGGKNIQYF.

For this clonotype: A read error may be the cause here, since a much bigger clone is one base away. This is likely a read error, given that the CDR3 carries no conserved phenylalanine or tryptophan at its end. This sequence joins TRBV4-1 and TRBJ2-7, with 7 positions matching TRBD1. With V trimmed by 3 bases and J by 1 base, 9 bases remained unmatched. The CDR3 has 16 amino acids. Germline-derived CDR1 and CDR2 are MGHRA and YSYEKL. The CDR3 nucleotides read TGCGCCAGCAGCCAGATAGGACAGGTGAGGTCCTACGAGCAGTACCTC. It specifies CASSQIGQVRSYEQYL.

This clonotype showed up many times. J is TRBJ2-3 and V is TRBV10-3; tentative D call: TRBD1 (5 bases). Germline lookup yields CDR1 ENHRY and CDR2 SYGVKD. Trimming took 2 bases from V and 2 from J, leaving 17 bases between them. This CDR3 contains 17 residues. CDR3 region: CAISEMLWGYYTDTQYF. In DNA, the CDR3 is TGTGCCATCAGTGAGATGTTGTGGGGCTACTACACAGATACGCAGTATTTT.

This clonotype was counted at least ten times. This chain connects TRBV20-1 to TRBJ2-3; 14 nucleotides agree with TRBD2. V shed 8 bases and J 0 bases; nucleotides not matched to a gene: 10. The V gene's germline CDR1 is DFQATT and CDR2 SNEGSKA (reference sequence). This CDR3 has 17 amino acids. The CDR3, as DNA: TGCAGTACCCCCGGGACTAGCGGGAGAGCTAGCACAGATACGCAGTATTTT. It yields the protein CSTPGTSGRASTDTQYF.